What follows are 14 T cell receptor beta chains derived from one specimen sequenced in a study of control samples from healthy donors and cancer patients. This table comes from immunoSEQ multiplex PCR, and its TCRdb copy is limited to in-frame clones, with some not included. The data hold some 100,000 clones, with approximately 90% observed a single time. Specimen: blood. The origin of the receptors is a woman in her 50s in good health.

The chain couples TRBV25-1 to TRBJ1-1; no clear D. V was cut by 11 bases and J by 1 base, with 8 bases left in between. The CDR3 is made up of 11 amino acids. Germline values: CDR1 MGHDK, CDR2 SYGVNS. The CDR3: CASGRNTEAFF. The CDR3 bases are TGTGCCTCTGGCAGGAACACTGAAGCTTTCTTT. Filled out from reference TRBV25-1 and TRBJ1-1, the complete variable domain reads EADIYQTPRYLVIGTGKKITLECSQTMGHDKMYWYQQDPGMELHLIHYSYGVNSTEKGDLSSESTVSRIRTEHFPLTLESARPSHTSQYLCASGRNTEAFFGQGTRLTVV.

V gene TRBV5-8 combines with J gene TRBJ1-1; D may be TRBD1 (6 bases). V was trimmed by 1 base and J by 5 bases, leaving 12 bases between them. The CDR3 loop spans 14 amino acids. Per the germline V gene, CDR1 is SGHTS and CDR2 is YDEGEE. The CDR3 is CASSLWGARTEAFF. The CDR3 DNA sequence: TGTGCCAGCAGCTTGTGGGGGGCAAGGACTGAAGCTTTCTTT.

The chain joins TRBV5-5 to TRBJ2-2; D unclear. Trimming removed 1 base at V and 5 bases at J, with 9 bases between. The CDR3 is made up of 14 amino acids. CDR1 and CDR2 (germline): SGHKS, YYEKEE (reference sequence). DNA for the CDR3: TGTGCCAGCAGCTTGATATACGGGACCGGGGAGCTGTTTTTT. Translated: CASSLIYGTGELFF.

The V and J genes are TRBV2 and TRBJ1-5; unclear D gene. Trimming took off 2 bases at V and 5 bases at J, with 7 bases between the two ends. This CDR3 is 13 amino acids long. Germline V gene lookup returns CDR1 SNHLY and CDR2 FYNNEI. CDR3 loop: CASSEQSYQPQHF. The CDR3 DNA is TGTGCCAGCAGTGAACAAAGTTATCAGCCCCAGCATTTT.

The J gene is TRBJ2-7, the V gene TRBV4-3, with D tentatively TRBD2 (7 bases). The CDR3 has 20 amino acids. The germline CDR1 and CDR2 sequences are LGHNA and YSLEER. V was shortened by 6 bases and J by 3 bases, with 33 bases between the two germline ends. CDR3 sequence (DNA): TGCGCCAGCAGACCGAAAAGAGTCGGGAGAGGGAGGGGGGATCACTACGAGCAGTACGTC. Amino acids: CASRPKRVGRGRGDHYEQYV.

V is TRBV30 and J is TRBJ1-6, with D tentatively TRBD1 (5 bases). The V and J ends lost 3 bases and 8 bases respectively, with 11 bases between them. This CDR3 has 13 residues. The germline gives CDR1 GTSNPN, CDR2 SVGIG (reference sequence). The CDR3 DNA follows: TGTGCCTGGAGCCTACAGGATCATTCACCCCTCCACTTT. Translated: CAWSLQDHSPLHF.

The rearrangement uses TRBV9 and TRBJ2-5; 10 bases map to TRBD2. The CDR3 consists of 16 residues. Trimming at V came to 0 bases and at J to 3 bases, leaving 5 bases not matched to a gene. The germline CDR1 and CDR2 sequences are SGDLS and YYNGEE. The CDR3 DNA is TGTGCCAGCAGCGTAGCGAGCGGGGGGGCCGAAGAGACCCAGTACTTC. It specifies CASSVASGGAEETQYF.

The chain links TRBV25-1 to TRBJ1-2; 10 bases are a match to TRBD1. This CDR3 region has 14 residues. CDR1 is MGHDK, CDR2 SYGVNS, per germline. V shed 6 bases, J shed 2 bases, and the junction held 3 bases outside the gene matches. The DNA of the CDR3 is TGTGCCAGCAGCCCGGGACAGGGGAACTATGGCTACACCTTC. The encoded protein is CASSPGQGNYGYTF.

The chain joins TRBV27 to TRBJ1-2; no clear D gene. The length of the CDR3 is 15 residues. Trimming took 1 base from V and 1 from J, leaving 10 bases between them. Per germline, CDR1 MNHEY and CDR2 SMNVEV (reference sequence). CDR3 loop: CASSLFHGGNYGYTF. CDR3 sequence (DNA): TGTGCCAGCAGTTTATTCCATGGAGGTAACTATGGCTACACCTTC.

The rearrangement uses TRBV5-5 and TRBJ1-2; 7 nucleotides agree with TRBD1. Germline CDR1 is SGHKS and CDR2 is YYEKEE (reference sequence). Trimming took 4 bases from V and 3 from J; bases not matched to a gene: 12. The CDR3 loop spans 16 amino acids. In nucleotides, the CDR3 is TGTGCCAGCAGCCGTGAAAAGGGCAGGGGGTACTATGGCTACACCTTC. Protein sequence: CASSREKGRGYYGYTF. Full variable domain (rest looked up from reference TRBV5-5 and TRBJ1-2): DAGVTQSPTHLIKTRGQQVTLRCSPISGHKSVSWYQQVLGQGPQFIFQYYEKEERGRGNFPDRFSARQFPNYSSELNVNALLLGDSALYLCASSREKGRGYYGYTFGSGTRLTVV.

The chain links TRBV6-5 to TRBJ2-7; D may be TRBD2 (6 bases). The germline gives CDR1 MNHEY, CDR2 SVGAGI. The V end was cut by 6 bases, the J end by 5 bases, with 17 bases between. CDR3 length equals 14 residues. CDR3 in amino acids: CASRGGVALNEQYV. CDR3 bases: TGTGCCAGCAGGGGCGGGGTAGCGTTGAACGAGCAGTACGTC.

The CDR3 DNA reads as TGTGCCAGCGGCCGGGACAGGGGAGGAAACACCATATATTTT. It specifies CASGRDRGGNTIYF. The genes are TRBV19 and TRBJ1-3, with 10 bases matching TRBD1. The CDR3 covers 14 residues. Germline-derived CDR1 and CDR2 are LNHDA and SQIVND (reference sequence). Losses at the gene ends were 9 bases for V and 4 bases for J; bases not matched to a gene: 6.

CDR3 in amino acids: CASRGVGRGVRTEAFF. The CDR3 DNA sequence: TGTGCCAGTCGCGGGGTGGGGCGAGGGGTTAGAACTGAAGCTTTCTTT. The chain is built from TRBV19 and TRBJ1-1; D possibly corresponds to TRBD1 (5 bases). CDR1 and CDR2 (germline): LNHDA, SQIVND (reference sequence). Trimming took off 8 bases at V and 5 bases at J, with 24 bases between the two ends. CDR3 length: 16 amino acids.

The rearrangement uses TRBV7-3 and TRBJ2-4; D call uncertain. V was trimmed by 0 bases and J by 8 bases, leaving 11 bases between them. The length of the CDR3 is 14 residues. CDR1 and CDR2 (germline): SGHTA, FQGTGA. This chain's CDR3 is CASSLTLGSDIQYF. The CDR3 DNA is TGTGCCAGCAGCTTAACGTTGGGATCAGACATTCAGTACTTC.